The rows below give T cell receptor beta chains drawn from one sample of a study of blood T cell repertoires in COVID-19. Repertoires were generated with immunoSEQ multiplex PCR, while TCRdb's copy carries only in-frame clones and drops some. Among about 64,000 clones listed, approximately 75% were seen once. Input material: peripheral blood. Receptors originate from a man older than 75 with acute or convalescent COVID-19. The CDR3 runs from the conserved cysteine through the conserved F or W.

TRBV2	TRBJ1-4	CASRPTGARGEKLFF
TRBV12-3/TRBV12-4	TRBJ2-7	CASSSGLKQYF
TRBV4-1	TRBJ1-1	CASSHYRQGNTEAFF
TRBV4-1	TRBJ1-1	CASSQGGTGGLRNTEAFF
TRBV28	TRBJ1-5	CASSLFVGGRGSQPQHF
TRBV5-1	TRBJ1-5	CASSLLPTGTGGNQPQHF
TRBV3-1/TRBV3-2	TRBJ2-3	CASSSQGPDTQYF
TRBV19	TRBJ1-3	CASGWGYSGNTIYF
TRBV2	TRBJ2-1	CASSEGAFGEQFF
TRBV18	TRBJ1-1	CASLETFANTEAFF
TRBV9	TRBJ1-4	CASSPGTATNEKLFF
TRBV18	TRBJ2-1	CASSPSVQGSNEQFF
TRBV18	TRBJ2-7	CASSPKGDYEQYF
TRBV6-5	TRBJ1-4	CASRKTGTNEKLFF
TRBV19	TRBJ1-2	CASSTNYVGGYGYTF
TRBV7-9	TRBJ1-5	CASSLLPGQPQHF
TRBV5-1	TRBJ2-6	CASSLGMGGGANVLTF
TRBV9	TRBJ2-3	CASSVGSGYDTQYF
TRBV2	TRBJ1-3	CASSANRGAGNTIYF
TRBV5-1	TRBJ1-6	CASRSGTGGGNSPLHF
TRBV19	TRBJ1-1	CASSDNVNTEAFF
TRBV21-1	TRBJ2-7	CASSKAQGTSYEQYF
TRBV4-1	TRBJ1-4	CASSQDTRRTGINEKLFF
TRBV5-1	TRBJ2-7	CASSGDGGYHEQYF
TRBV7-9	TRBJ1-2	CASSLEAGTTIRGYTF
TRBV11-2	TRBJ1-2	CASSLVDAGPTF
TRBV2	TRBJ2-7	CASSRDRGYEQYF
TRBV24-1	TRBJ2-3	CATSDPGQGNTDTQYF
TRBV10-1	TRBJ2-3	CASSEGRVQADTQYF
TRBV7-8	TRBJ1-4	CASSPFEVFNEKLFF